This TCR beta chain was identified during a study of shared clonotypes between healthy human individuals. For each subset, genomic DNA was distributed in equal portions over several immunoSEQ plates. The protocol was immunoSEQ multiplex PCR, while the TCRdb copy is restricted to in-frame clones and leaves out a portion. The sample lists about 2.4 million clones, more than 80% seen once, with more than 0.12% in the top ten. Study findings and constraints: Of the naive CD4 clonotypes, around 4.7% were shared across a few donors.

Donors were Caucasian adults residing in Nashville, Tennessee, USA. In the CD4+ fraction, cells were divided into CD45RA+ naive and CD45RA-negative memory subsets. With regard to this clone: Its antigen is as yet unknown.

The receptor was derived from a young man in good health. Sequences were obtained from naive CD4+ T cells sorted from blood. The sample's subset: CD45RA+ positively selected.

This CDR3 is CASSARQVSNQPQHF. CDR3 nucleotides: TGTGCCAGCAGCGCCCGACAGGTCAGCAATCAGCCCCAGCATTTT. The genes are TRBV21-1 and TRBJ1-5; the D call TRBD1 from the table was never checked on the DNA. TRBV21-1 is termed a pseudogene. The CDR3 has 15 amino acids.